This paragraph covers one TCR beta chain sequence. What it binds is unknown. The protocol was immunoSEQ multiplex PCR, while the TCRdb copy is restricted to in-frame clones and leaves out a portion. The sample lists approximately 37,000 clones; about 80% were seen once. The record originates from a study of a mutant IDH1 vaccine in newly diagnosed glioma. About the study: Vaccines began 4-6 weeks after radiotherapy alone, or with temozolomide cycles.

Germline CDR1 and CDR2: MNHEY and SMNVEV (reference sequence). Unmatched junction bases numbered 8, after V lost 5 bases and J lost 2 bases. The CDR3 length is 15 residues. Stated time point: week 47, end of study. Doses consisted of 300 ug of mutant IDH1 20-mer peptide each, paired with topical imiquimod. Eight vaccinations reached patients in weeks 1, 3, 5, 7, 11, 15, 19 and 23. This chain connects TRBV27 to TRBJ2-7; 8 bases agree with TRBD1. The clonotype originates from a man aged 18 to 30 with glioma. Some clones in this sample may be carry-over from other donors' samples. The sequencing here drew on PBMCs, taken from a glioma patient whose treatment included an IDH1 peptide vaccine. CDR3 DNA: TGTGCCAGCAGTCCCCGACAGGGGCAAACCTACGAGCAGTACTTC. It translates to CASSPRQGQTYEQYF.